Following are 20 T cell receptor beta chains from one sample sequenced in a study of blood T cell repertoires in COVID-19. The data were produced by immunoSEQ multiplex PCR, yet TCRdb's version contains in-frame clones alone and is incomplete. Found here are 45,000 or so clones, 83% of them singletons; the top ten hold roughly 8%. The specimen sequenced was peripheral blood. These receptors were collected from a man of 80 years or more in a cohort sampled during active COVID-19.

V and J are TRBV19 and TRBJ2-7; the D gene is possibly TRBD2 (6 bases). The CDR3 covers 12 residues. Germline V lookup: CDR1 LNHDA, CDR2 SQIVND (reference sequence). Trimming pared 8 bases from V and 8 bases from J, leaving 16 bases between. In nucleotides, the CDR3 is TGTGCCAGTGGATCGGGGGAGAGGAAGCAGTACTTC. Its protein is CASGSGERKQYF.

The V call is TRBV19, the J call TRBJ1-1; a possible D gene is TRBD1 (5 bases). V was shortened by 6 bases and J by 0 bases, with 8 bases between the two germline ends. CDR3 length: 13 residues. The germline CDR1 and CDR2 sequences are LNHDA and SQIVND (reference sequence). CDR3 sequence reads: CASSEQVNTEAFF. In nucleotides, the CDR3 is TGTGCCAGTAGCGAACAGGTGAACACTGAAGCTTTCTTT. The whole variable domain, filled in from reference TRBV19 and TRBJ1-1, reads DGGITQSPKYLFRKEGQNVTLSCEQNLNHDAMYWYRQDPGQGLRLIYYSQIVNDFQKGDIAEGYSVSREKKESFPLTVTSAQKNPTAFYLCASSEQVNTEAFFGQGTRLTVV.

The chain recombines TRBV7-2 with TRBJ2-1; TRBD1 aligns across 7 bases. The CDR3 contains 18 residues. CDR1 is SGHTA and CDR2 is FQGNSA in the germline V gene. V lost 0 bases, J lost 8 bases, and 16 bases stayed unmatched. CDR3 DNA: TGTGCCAGCAGCTTAGCGGTTTCAAGGGCGACAGGGTCCCATGAGCAGTTCTTC. Translated, it gives CASSLAVSRATGSHEQFF.

Note on this clone: An end of the junction does not agree with germline; a read error may underlie this. The V and J genes are TRBV7-9 and TRBJ1-1; maybe TRBD1 (5 bases). CDR1 SEHNR and CDR2 FQNEAQ come from the germline V gene (reference sequence). This CDR3 has 14 residues. The CDR3 spells CASTLHFQGTEAFF. For the CDR3, the DNA is TGTGCCAGCACCTTACATTTCCAGGGAACTGAAGCTTTCTTT.

DNA of the CDR3: TGTGCCAGCAGCTCGGGTAGAACTAGCGGGCAAGAGACCCAGTACTTC. Encoded protein: CASSSGRTSGQETQYF. The chain links TRBV7-7 to TRBJ2-5, with 9 nucleotides matching TRBD2. V shed 4 bases, J shed 2 bases, and the junction held 8 bases outside the gene matches. From germline, CDR1 is SSHAT and CDR2 FNYEAQ (reference sequence). The CDR3 has 16 amino acids.

This chain links TRBV4-3 with TRBJ2-7, with TRBD1 matching over 7 bases. V shed 1 base, J shed 0 bases, and the junction held 6 bases outside the gene matches. The germline V gene encodes CDR1 LGHNA and CDR2 YSLEER. The length of the CDR3 is 16 residues. CDR3 in amino acids: CASSQGQGISSYEQYF. CDR3 in DNA: TGCGCCAGCAGCCAAGGACAGGGAATCAGCTCCTACGAGCAGTACTTC.

The V and J genes are TRBV7-6 and TRBJ1-3; 7 positions agree with TRBD1. This CDR3 region has 15 residues. The V gene's germline CDR1 is SGHVS and CDR2 FNYEAQ. After removal of 4 bases from V and 2 bases from J, the junction contained 5 bases not matched to a gene. This CDR3 is CASSSRGGPGNTIYF. CDR3 coding DNA: TGTGCCAGCAGCTCGAGAGGGGGCCCTGGAAACACCATATATTTT.

The chain couples TRBV4-3 to TRBJ1-4; 10 nucleotides line up with TRBD1. The length of the CDR3 is 18 residues. The V and J ends lost 2 bases and 0 bases, in that order; junction bases with no gene match: 6. Germline V lookup: CDR1 LGHNA, CDR2 YSLEER. This chain's CDR3 is CASSQRGGQGATNEKLFF. The CDR3 DNA follows: TGCGCCAGCAGCCAAAGGGGCGGACAGGGGGCAACTAATGAAAAACTGTTTTTT.

This clone was detected a few times. V gene TRBV2 combines with J gene TRBJ1-2; D may be TRBD1 (5 bases). CDR1 and CDR2 from the germline V gene are SNHLY and FYNNEI. Deletions cut 6 bases from V and 4 bases from J, with 15 bases between. This CDR3 is 14 amino acids long. This CDR3 is CASRLTVFSYGYTF. DNA of the CDR3: TGTGCCAGCAGATTGACAGTCTTCTCCTATGGCTACACCTTC.

This rearrangement joins TRBV19 to TRBJ1-6; the match to TRBD1 covers 7 bases. CDR1 LNHDA and CDR2 SQIVND come from the germline V gene (reference sequence). The CDR3 has 17 amino acids. V lost 3 bases, J lost 5 bases, and 10 bases stayed unmatched. CDR3 region: CASSIGTASPDNSPLHF. The CDR3 nucleotides are TGTGCCAGTAGTATTGGGACAGCTTCCCCGGATAATTCACCCCTCCACTTT. Full variable domain (outside the CDR3, taken from reference TRBV19 and TRBJ1-6): DGGITQSPKYLFRKEGQNVTLSCEQNLNHDAMYWYRQDPGQGLRLIYYSQIVNDFQKGDIAEGYSVSREKKESFPLTVTSAQKNPTAFYLCASSIGTASPDNSPLHFGNGTRLTVT.

The V gene is TRBV7-9, the J gene TRBJ1-2; 8 nucleotides agree with TRBD1. Germline V gene lookup returns CDR1 SEHNR and CDR2 FQNEAQ (reference sequence). With V trimmed by 5 bases and J by 8 bases, 7 bases remained unmatched. This CDR3 region has 13 residues. CDR3 DNA sequence: TGTGCCAGCAGCATTGACAGGGGCCAGGGCTACACCTTC. Amino acid sequence: CASSIDRGQGYTF.

CDR3 protein: CASSYSTTGRANYGYTF. In DNA, the CDR3 is TGTGCCAGCAGTTACTCGACTACAGGGAGGGCTAACTATGGCTACACCTTC. The rearrangement uses TRBV6-2 or TRBV6-3 and TRBJ1-2, with TRBD1 as a possible D gene (6 bases). This CDR3 has 17 residues. Trimming removed 0 bases from V and 0 bases from J, with 14 bases in between. In germline, CDR1 is MNHEY, CDR2 SVGEGT.

The rearrangement links TRBV9 to TRBJ1-2, with 9 bases fitting TRBD1. The J segment lost 5 bases and the V segment lost 4 bases, leaving 6 bases of the junction unmatched. The CDR3 length is 14 residues. Per the germline V gene, CDR1 is SGDLS and CDR2 is YYNGEE. CDR3 region: CASSPRGQGYGYTF. CDR3 DNA sequence: TGTGCCAGCAGCCCCCGGGGACAGGGTTATGGCTACACCTTC.

V gene TRBV6-5 combines with J gene TRBJ1-5; D gene ambiguous. The CDR3 length is 13 residues. CDR1 MNHEY and CDR2 SVGAGI come from the germline V gene. With 6 bases removed from V and 2 bases from J, the gap between germline ends came to 8 bases. CDR3 sequence: CASRVTGNQPQHF. CDR3 DNA sequence: TGTGCCAGCAGAGTAACTGGCAATCAGCCCCAGCATTTT.

In this sample, this clone turned up once. The chain has TRBV9 and TRBJ2-5; 7 bases match TRBD2. The CDR3 covers 13 residues. Germline-derived CDR1 and CDR2 are SGDLS and YYNGEE. V trimming: 3 bases; J trimming: 5 bases; junction bases outside the gene matches: 4. CDR3 in amino acids: CASSGGLRETQYF. The CDR3 coding sequence is TGTGCCAGCAGCGGGGGACTACGGGAGACCCAGTACTTC.

The chain couples TRBV4-2 to TRBJ2-5; 12 bases line up with TRBD2. The CDR3 runs to 17 residues. V shed 0 bases, J shed 6 bases, and the junction held 8 bases outside the gene matches. The germline CDR1 and CDR2 sequences are LGHNA and YNFKEQ. CDR3: CASSQDSTSGGPKTQYF. The DNA of the CDR3 is TGTGCCAGCAGCCAAGATTCGACTAGCGGGGGCCCTAAGACCCAGTACTTC.

CDR3 nucleotide sequence: TGTGCCAGCAGCTTACTAGCGGGGCCCATGGATACGCAGTATTTT. Translation: CASSLLAGPMDTQYF. The V and J genes are TRBV7-9 and TRBJ2-3; 9 bases line up with TRBD2. V gave up 2 bases and J gave up 6 bases; unmatched junction bases: 6. From germline, CDR1 is SEHNR and CDR2 FQNEAQ (reference sequence). The CDR3 consists of 15 residues.

The chain employs TRBV2 and TRBJ1-4; D is perhaps TRBD1 (6 bases). The CDR3 sequence is 14 residues long. Per the germline V gene, CDR1 is SNHLY and CDR2 is FYNNEI. Trimming pared 4 bases from V and 10 bases from J, leaving 16 bases between. The CDR3 loop reads CASSAGHGYGKLFF. The CDR3 DNA reads as TGTGCCAGCAGTGCGGGACATGGGTACGGAAAACTGTTTTTT.

V is TRBV3-1 (or the pseudogene TRBV3-2) and J is TRBJ1-5; a weak D match, TRBD1 (5 bases). Germline values: CDR1 LGHDT, CDR2 YNNKEL (reference sequence). Trimming cost V 4 bases and J 0 bases, with 10 bases left between them. The CDR3 consists of 15 residues. This CDR3 is CASSRRQNSNQPQHF. CDR3 DNA: TGTGCCAGCAGCCGTAGACAGAATAGCAATCAGCCCCAGCATTTT.

This clone was observed a handful of times. The J gene is TRBJ1-2, the V gene TRBV6-5, with D hard to call. This CDR3 is 14 amino acids long. CDR1 and CDR2 from the germline V gene are MNHEY and SVGAGI. Trimming removed 6 bases at V and 4 bases at J, with 15 bases between. CDR3 sequence: CASSPAGRGYGYTF. The DNA for the CDR3 is TGTGCCAGCAGCCCCGCGGGGAGAGGCTATGGCTACACCTTC.